This T cell receptor (beta chain) derives from a study of T cell repertoires in cytomegalovirus infection. This clonotype has at least ten counts. TCRdb re-called the reads with MiXCR, one entry per CDR3 protein. The data show roughly 280,000 distinct CDR3 sequences, about an eighth seen once. The germline gives CDR1 SEHNR, CDR2 FQNEAQ (reference sequence). Trimming cost V 5 bases and J 1 base, with 14 bases left between them. The CDR3 is 15 amino acids. The rearrangement uses TRBV7-9 and TRBJ1-1, with D perhaps TRBD1 (5 bases). This sequence originates from a human donor in good health (CMV status not recorded). Some clones in this sample may be carry-over from other donors' samples. The sequencing input was PBMCs. In nucleotides, the CDR3 is TGTGCCAGCAGCCCTAACACCGGACAGAACACTGAAGCTTTCTTT. Amino acids: CASSPNTGQNTEAFF.